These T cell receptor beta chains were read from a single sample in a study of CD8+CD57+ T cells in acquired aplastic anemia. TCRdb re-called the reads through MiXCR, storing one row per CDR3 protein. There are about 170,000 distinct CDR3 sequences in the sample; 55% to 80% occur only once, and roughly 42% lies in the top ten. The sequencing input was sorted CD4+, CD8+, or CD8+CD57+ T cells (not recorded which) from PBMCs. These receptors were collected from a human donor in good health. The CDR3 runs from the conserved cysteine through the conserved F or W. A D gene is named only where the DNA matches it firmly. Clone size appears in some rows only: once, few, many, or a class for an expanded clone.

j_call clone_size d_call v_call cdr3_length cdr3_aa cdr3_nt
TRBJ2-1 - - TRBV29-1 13 CSVVGGSYNEQFF TGCAGCGTTGTCGGGGGTTCCTACAATGAGCAGTTCTTC
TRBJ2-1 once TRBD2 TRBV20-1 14 CSTSFTGGYNEQFF TGCAGTACTTCGTTCACGGGAGGCTACAATGAGCAGTTCTTC
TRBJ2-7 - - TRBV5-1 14 CASSLVASIPEQYF TGCGCCAGCAGCTTGGTGGCCAGCATCCCCGAGCAGTACTTC
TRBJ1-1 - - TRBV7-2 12 CASSFERGEAFF TGTGCCAGCAGCTTTGAGAGGGGTGAAGCTTTCTTT
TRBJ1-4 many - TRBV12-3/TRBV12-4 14 CASSFSVTNEKLFF TGTGCCAGCAGTTTTAGCGTAACTAATGAAAAACTGTTTTTT
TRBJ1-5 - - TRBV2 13 CASSAYLGGPQHF TGTGCCAGCAGCGCCTACCTAGGGGGGCCCCAGCATTTT
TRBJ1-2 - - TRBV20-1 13 CSLAAGISYGYTF TGTAGTCTGGCCGCAGGGATTTCGTATGGCTACACCTTC
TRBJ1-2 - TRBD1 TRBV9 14 CASSLQGRLYGYTF TGTGCCAGCAGCCTACAGGGGAGATTGTATGGCTACACCTTC
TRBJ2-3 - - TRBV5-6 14 CASSFSRATDTQYF TGTGCCAGCAGCTTTAGCAGAGCCACAGATACGCAGTATTTT
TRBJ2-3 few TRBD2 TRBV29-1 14 CSVDLAGGTDTQYF TGCAGCGTTGACCTAGCGGGGGGCACAGATACGCAGTATTTT
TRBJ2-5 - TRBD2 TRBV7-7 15 CASSWTSGGQETQYF TGTGCCAGCAGCTGGACTAGCGGGGGACAAGAGACCCAGTACTTC
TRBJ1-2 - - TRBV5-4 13 CASSLQAGEGYTF TGTGCCAGCAGCTTACAGGCTGGGGAGGGCTACACCTTC
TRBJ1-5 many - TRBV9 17 CASSSGIRISGNQPQHF TGTGCCAGCAGCTCAGGGATCCGTATCAGTGGCAATCAGCCCCAGCATTTT
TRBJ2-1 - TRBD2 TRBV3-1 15 CASSQEASGGLEQFF TGTGCCAGCAGCCAAGAGGCATCGGGGGGGCTTGAGCAGTTCTTC
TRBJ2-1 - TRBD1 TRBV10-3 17 CAISESGQGGVYQEQFF TGTGCCATCAGTGAGTCGGGACAGGGTGGGGTATATCAGGAGCAGTTCTTC
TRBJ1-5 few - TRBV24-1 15 CATSDGPFLHQPQHF TGTGCCACCAGTGATGGGCCCTTTCTGCATCAGCCCCAGCATTTT
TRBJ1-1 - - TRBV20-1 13 CSASRRQNTEAFF TGCAGTGCTAGCCGTCGACAGAACACTGAAGCTTTCTTT
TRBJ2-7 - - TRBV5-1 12 CASSLQGLEQYF TGCGCCAGCAGCTTGCAGGGGTTAGAGCAGTACTTC
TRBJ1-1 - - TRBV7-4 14 CASRGGSGNTEAFF TGTGCCAGCAGGGGGGGGTCAGGGAACACTGAAGCTTTCTTT
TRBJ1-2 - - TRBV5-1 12 CASSLEGRGYTF TGCGCCAGCAGCTTGGAGGGGCGAGGCTACACCTTC
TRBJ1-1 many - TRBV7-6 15 CASSLGAVMNTEAFF TGTGCCAGCAGCTTAGGGGCGGTCATGAACACTGAAGCTTTCTTT
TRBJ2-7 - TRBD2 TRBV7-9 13 CASGGEGHYEQYF TGTGCCAGCGGAGGGGAGGGCCACTACGAGCAGTACTTC
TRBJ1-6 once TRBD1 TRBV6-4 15 CASRIGQGTGSPLHF TGTGCCAGCAGGATCGGACAGGGGACGGGTTCACCCCTCCACTTT
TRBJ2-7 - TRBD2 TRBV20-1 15 CSASPLAGASHEQYF TGCAGTGCTAGTCCTTTAGCGGGGGCGAGCCACGAGCAGTACTTC
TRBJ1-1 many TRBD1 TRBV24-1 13 CATRRTGDTEAFF TGTGCCACCAGGCGAACAGGGGACACTGAAGCTTTCTTT
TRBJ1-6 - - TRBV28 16 CASTSDVSSYNSPLHF TGTGCCAGCACCTCGGACGTGAGCTCCTATAATTCACCCCTCCACTTT
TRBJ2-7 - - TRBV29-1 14 CNVVYPGSAYEQYF TGCAACGTTGTTTACCCAGGGAGCGCGTACGAGCAGTACTTC
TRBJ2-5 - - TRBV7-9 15 CASSLDWTAQETQYF TGTGCCAGCAGCTTAGATTGGACAGCACAAGAGACCCAGTACTTC
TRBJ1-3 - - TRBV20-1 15 CSARGLTDSGNTIYF TGCAGTGCTAGAGGCCTGACGGACTCTGGAAACACCATATATTTT
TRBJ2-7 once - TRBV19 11 CASADGYEQYF TGTGCCAGCGCGGACGGATACGAGCAGTACTTC
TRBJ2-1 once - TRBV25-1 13 CASGITQYNEQFF TGTGCCAGCGGGATCACACAATACAATGAGCAGTTCTTC
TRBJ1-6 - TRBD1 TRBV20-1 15 CSAPYAGQGGSPLHF TGCAGTGCCCCTTACGCGGGACAGGGCGGTTCACCCCTCCACTTT
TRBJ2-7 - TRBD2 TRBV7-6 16 CASSGGLAGEDNEQYF TGTGCCAGCAGCGGGGGACTAGCCGGGGAGGACAATGAGCAGTACTTC
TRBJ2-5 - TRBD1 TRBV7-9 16 CASSDGTGGTQETQYF TGTGCCAGCAGTGACGGCACAGGGGGCACCCAAGAGACCCAGTACTTC
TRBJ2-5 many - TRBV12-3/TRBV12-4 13 CASRQRTSETQYF TGTGCCAGCAGACAGAGGACGTCGGAGACCCAGTACTTC
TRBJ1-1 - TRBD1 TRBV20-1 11 CSASDRGEAFF TGCAGTGCTAGTGACAGGGGTGAAGCTTTCTTT
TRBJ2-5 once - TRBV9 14 CANSPDPYRETQYF TGTGCCAACAGCCCAGACCCCTATAGAGAGACCCAGTACTTC
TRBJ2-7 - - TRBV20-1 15 CSARAAREGHYEQYF TGCAGTGCTAGAGCCGCCAGGGAAGGCCACTACGAGCAGTACTTC
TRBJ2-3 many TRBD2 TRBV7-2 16 CASSAWTSGSLDTQYF TGTGCCAGCAGCGCCTGGACTAGCGGGAGTCTTGATACGCAGTATTTT
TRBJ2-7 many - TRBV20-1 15 CSARDIQANPYEQYF TGCAGTGCTAGAGATATACAGGCGAATCCCTACGAGCAGTACTTC
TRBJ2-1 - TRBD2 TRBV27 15 CASSPWTSGNGEQFF TGTGCCAGCAGTCCCTGGACTAGCGGGAACGGTGAGCAGTTCTTC
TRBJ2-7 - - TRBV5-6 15 CASSVGGDIIDEQYF TGTGCCAGCAGCGTAGGAGGGGACATAATTGACGAGCAGTACTTC
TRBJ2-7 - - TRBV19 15 CASSIPRTSLHEQYF TGTGCCAGTAGTATACCAAGGACTTCCCTCCACGAGCAGTACTTC
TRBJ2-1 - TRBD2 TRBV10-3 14 CAISAGGLGNEQFF TGTGCCATCAGTGCGGGAGGTTTAGGGAATGAGCAGTTCTTC
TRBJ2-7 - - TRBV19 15 CASSISPGHLYEQYF TGTGCCAGTAGTATCTCTCCGGGACACCTCTACGAGCAGTACTTC
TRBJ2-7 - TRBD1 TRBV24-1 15 CATSAWDRGTYEQYF TGTGCCACCAGTGCCTGGGACAGGGGCACCTACGAGCAGTACTTC
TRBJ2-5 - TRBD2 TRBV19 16 CASMGPGRASQETQYF TGTGCCAGTATGGGTCCCGGGAGGGCCTCCCAAGAGACCCAGTACTTC
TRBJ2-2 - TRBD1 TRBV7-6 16 CASSFGTGLNTGELFF TGTGCCAGCAGCTTCGGGACAGGACTAAACACCGGGGAGCTGTTTTTT
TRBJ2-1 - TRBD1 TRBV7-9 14 CASSFWDSYNEQFF TGTGCCAGCAGCTTTTGGGACAGTTACAATGAGCAGTTCTTC
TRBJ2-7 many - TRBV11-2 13 CASSLGGFYEQYF TGTGCCAGCAGCTTAGGAGGATTCTACGAGCAGTACTTC
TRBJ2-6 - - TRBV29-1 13 CSVGQAGANVLTF TGCAGCGTTGGACAGGCTGGGGCCAACGTCCTGACTTTC
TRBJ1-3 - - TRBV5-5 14 CASSLGGDGNTIYF TGTGCCAGCAGCTTAGGGGGAGACGGAAACACCATATATTTT
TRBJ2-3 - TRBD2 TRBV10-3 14 CAISDGLAGDTQYF TGTGCCATCAGTGATGGACTAGCCGGAGATACGCAGTATTTT
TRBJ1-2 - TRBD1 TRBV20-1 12 CSATNRGPGYTF TGCAGTGCTACTAACAGGGGGCCTGGCTACACCTTC